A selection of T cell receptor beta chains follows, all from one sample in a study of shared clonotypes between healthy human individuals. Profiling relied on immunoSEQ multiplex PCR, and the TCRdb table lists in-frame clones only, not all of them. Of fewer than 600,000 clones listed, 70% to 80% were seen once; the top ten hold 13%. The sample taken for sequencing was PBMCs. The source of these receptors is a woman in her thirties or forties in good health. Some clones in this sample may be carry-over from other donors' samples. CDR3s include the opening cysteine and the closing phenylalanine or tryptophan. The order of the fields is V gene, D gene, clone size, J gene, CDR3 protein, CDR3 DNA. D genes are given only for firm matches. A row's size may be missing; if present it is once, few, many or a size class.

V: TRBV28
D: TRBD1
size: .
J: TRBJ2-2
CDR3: CASSRRTGGYTGELFF
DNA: TGTGCCAGCAGTCGCCGGACAGGGGGCTACACCGGGGAGCTGTTTTTT

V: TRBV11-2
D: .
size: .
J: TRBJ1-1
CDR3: CASSLTGTTEAFF
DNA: TGTGCCAGCAGCTTAACAGGGACGACTGAAGCTTTCTTT

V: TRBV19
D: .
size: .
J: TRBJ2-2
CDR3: CASSGQAWAGELFF
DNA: TGTGCCAGTAGTGGGCAAGCCTGGGCCGGGGAGCTGTTTTTT

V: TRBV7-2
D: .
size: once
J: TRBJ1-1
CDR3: CASSLGGQGSHTEAFF
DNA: TGTGCCAGCAGCTTAGGAGGGCAGGGGAGCCACACTGAAGCTTTCTTT

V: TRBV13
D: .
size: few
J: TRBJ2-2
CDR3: CASSLVATITGELFF
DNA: TGTGCCAGCAGCTTAGTGGCGACTATCACCGGGGAGCTGTTTTTT

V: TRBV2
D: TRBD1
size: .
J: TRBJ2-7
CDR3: CASRTGGWDEQYF
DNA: TGTGCCAGCCGGACAGGGGGCTGGGACGAGCAGTACTTC

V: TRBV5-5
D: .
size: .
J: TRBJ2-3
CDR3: CASSLGNTDTQYF
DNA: TGTGCCAGCAGCTTGGGAAATACAGATACGCAGTATTTT

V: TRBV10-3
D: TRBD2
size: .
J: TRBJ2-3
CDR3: CAIRLGTSGSTDTQYF
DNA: TGTGCCATCAGATTAGGGACTAGCGGCAGCACAGATACGCAGTATTTT

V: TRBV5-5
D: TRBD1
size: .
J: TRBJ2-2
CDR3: CASSRGQGSTGELFF
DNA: TGTGCCAGCAGCCGTGGACAGGGTAGTACCGGGGAGCTGTTTTTT

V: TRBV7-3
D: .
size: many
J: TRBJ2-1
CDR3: CASSSGLIGTNEQFF
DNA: TGTGCCAGCAGCTCGGGGCTAATAGGTACAAATGAGCAGTTCTTC

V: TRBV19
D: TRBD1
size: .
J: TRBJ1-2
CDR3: CASSLTPGQGDSGYTF
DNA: TGTGCCAGTAGCCTCACCCCCGGGCAGGGGGATAGTGGCTACACCTTC

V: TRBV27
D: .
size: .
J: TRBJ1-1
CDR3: CASSLRRDTEAFF
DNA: TGTGCCAGCAGTTTGCGCAGAGACACTGAAGCTTTCTTT

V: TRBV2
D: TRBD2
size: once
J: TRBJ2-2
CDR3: CASRGTSGSAGELFF
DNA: TGTGCCAGCAGGGGGACTAGCGGGAGTGCCGGGGAGCTGTTTTTT

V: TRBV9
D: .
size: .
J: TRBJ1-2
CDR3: CASSAGETPVGYTF
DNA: TGTGCCAGCAGCGCTGGAGAAACCCCCGTTGGCTACACCTTC

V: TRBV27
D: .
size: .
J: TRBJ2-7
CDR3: CASSSRPRSEQYF
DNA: TGTGCCAGCAGTAGCAGACCCCGGAGCGAGCAGTACTTC

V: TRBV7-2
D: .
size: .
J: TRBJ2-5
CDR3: CASRKKVGGETQYF
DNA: TGTGCCAGCAGGAAGAAGGTGGGTGGGGAGACCCAGTACTTC

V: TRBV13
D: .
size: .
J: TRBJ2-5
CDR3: CASSLATETQYF
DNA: TGTGCCAGCAGCTTAGCTACGGAGACCCAGTACTTC

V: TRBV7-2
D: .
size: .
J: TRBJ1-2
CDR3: CASSLYHHGGTYGYTF
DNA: TGTGCCAGCAGCTTATACCACCACGGGGGTACCTATGGCTACACCTTC

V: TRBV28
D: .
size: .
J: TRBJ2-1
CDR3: CASSFLGQKYNEQFF
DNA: TGTGCCAGCAGTTTTCTAGGACAGAAGTACAATGAGCAGTTCTTC

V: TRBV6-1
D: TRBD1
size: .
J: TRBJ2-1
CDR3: CASSVWGQGNEQFF
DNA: TGTGCCAGCAGTGTATGGGGACAGGGGAACGAGCAGTTCTTC

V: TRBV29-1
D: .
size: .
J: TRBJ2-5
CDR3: CSGGDGETQYF
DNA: TGCAGCGGAGGTGACGGAGAGACCCAGTACTTC

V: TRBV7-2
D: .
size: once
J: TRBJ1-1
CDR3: CASSLAGGQNTEAFF
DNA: TGTGCCAGCAGCTTAGCAGGCGGCCAGAACACTGAAGCTTTCTTT

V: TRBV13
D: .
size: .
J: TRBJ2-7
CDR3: CASSDRDRYSYEQYF
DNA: TGTGCCAGCAGCGACCGGGACCGCTATTCCTACGAGCAGTACTTC

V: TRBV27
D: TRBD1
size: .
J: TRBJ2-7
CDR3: CASSLSGQGAEQYF
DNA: TGTGCCAGCAGTTTATCGGGACAGGGGGCCGAGCAGTACTTC

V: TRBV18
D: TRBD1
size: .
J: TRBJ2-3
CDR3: CASSPPDTGGLTDTQYF
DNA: TGTGCCAGCTCACCCCCAGATACAGGGGGTCTTACAGATACGCAGTATTTT

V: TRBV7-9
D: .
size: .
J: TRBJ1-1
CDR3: CASSPAGGPQAFF
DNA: TGTGCCAGCAGCCCCGCGGGGGGTCCTCAAGCTTTCTTT

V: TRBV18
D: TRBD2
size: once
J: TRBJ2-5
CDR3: CASSGLAGGQETQYF
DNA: TGTGCCAGCTCAGGCCTAGCGGGAGGTCAAGAGACCCAGTACTTC

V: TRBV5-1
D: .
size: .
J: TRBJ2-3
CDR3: CASSGGGPTDTQYF
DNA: TGCGCCAGCAGCGGGGGCGGGCCCACAGATACGCAGTATTTT